The source of this T cell receptor (beta chain) is a study of blood T cell repertoires in COVID-19. Libraries were prepared by immunoSEQ multiplex PCR; TCRdb keeps only in-frame clonotypes and omits some of them. The data contain 230,000 or so clones, 88% of them singletons. Germline values: CDR1 SGDLS, CDR2 YYNGEE. The CDR3 has 12 residues. V was pared by 4 bases and J by 3 bases, with 5 bases between. Source material: PBMCs or T cells enriched from blood (not recorded which). This TCR was sampled from a woman between 45 and 60 years old with acute COVID-19. The chain employs TRBV9 and TRBJ1-3; D uncertain. This CDR3 reads CASSRGGNTIYF. The CDR3 DNA follows: TGTGCCAGCAGCCGAGGTGGAAACACCATATATTTT.